Listed below are T cell receptor beta chains from one sample, sequenced in a study of blood T cell repertoires in COVID-19. The data were produced by immunoSEQ multiplex PCR, yet TCRdb's version contains in-frame clones alone and is incomplete. The repertoire holds about 120,000 clones, with around nine tenths as singletons. What was sequenced was peripheral blood. The source is a woman aged 70-85 years with COVID-19, enrolled during active disease. Each CDR3 is given with its conserved first and last residue. The order of the fields is V gene, J gene, clone size, D gene, CDR3 protein, CDR3 DNA. The D gene is left open where the match is weak. The size entry is marked missing in some rows and otherwise reads once, few, many or a size class.

>TRBV5-4|TRBJ1-5|.|TRBD1
CASSLGGTGRNQPQHF
TGTGCCAGCAGCTTGGGGGGGACAGGGAGAAATCAGCCCCAGCATTTT
>TRBV6-6|TRBJ2-7|.|TRBD1
CASSSPWTGDRDEQYF
TGTGCCAGCAGTTCCCCTTGGACAGGGGATCGCGACGAGCAGTACTTC
>TRBV5-6|TRBJ1-4|.|.
CASSLGSREKLFF
TGTGCCAGCAGCTTGGGGAGTAGAGAAAAACTGTTTTTT
>TRBV5-1|TRBJ2-2|.|TRBD1
CASSLHRGLDSAGELFF
TGCGCCAGCAGCTTGCACAGGGGGCTAGATAGTGCCGGGGAGCTGTTTTTT
>TRBV30|TRBJ1-1|.|.
CAWSVREGTEAFF
TGTGCCTGGAGTGTTAGAGAGGGCACTGAAGCTTTCTTT
>TRBV6-5|TRBJ2-1|.|TRBD1
CASSYSPQGVENEQFF
TGTGCCAGCAGTTACTCCCCACAGGGGGTGGAAAATGAGCAGTTCTTC
>TRBV6-6|TRBJ2-3|.|.
CASSPGVDTQYF
TGTGCCAGCAGTCCAGGTGTGGATACGCAGTATTTT
>TRBV28|TRBJ1-6|.|TRBD1
CASRPDVPTGYNSPLHF
TGTGCCAGCAGGCCAGACGTCCCGACAGGGTATAATTCACCCCTCCACTTT
>TRBV10-3|TRBJ1-5|.|TRBD1
CAIRADRGESQPQHF
TGTGCCATCAGAGCTGACAGGGGTGAGTCTCAGCCCCAGCATTTT
>TRBV18|TRBJ2-1|once|TRBD1
CASSPGGATGVHNEQFF
TGTGCCAGCTCACCGGGGGGTGCGACAGGGGTACACAATGAGCAGTTCTTC
>TRBV5-5|TRBJ1-2|.|TRBD1
CASSLAIPGGLVYGYTF
TGTGCCAGCAGCTTGGCCATTCCAGGGGGGCTGGTTTATGGCTACACCTTC
>TRBV27|TRBJ1-1|once|.
CASSSLVRGAEAFF
TGTGCCAGCAGTTCATTAGTTCGGGGGGCTGAAGCTTTCTTT
>TRBV10-3|TRBJ1-4|.|TRBD1
CAISSGQGNEKLFF
TGTGCCATCAGCTCGGGACAGGGAAATGAAAAACTGTTTTTT
>TRBV20-1|TRBJ1-4|.|.
CSASTPSGGNEKLFF
TGCAGTGCGAGTACCCCTAGTGGGGGGAATGAAAAACTGTTTTTT
>TRBV6-6|TRBJ2-7|few|TRBD1
CAVSRQGYEQYF
TGTGCCGTGTCCAGACAGGGCTACGAGCAGTACTTC